The 24 T cell receptor beta chains below come from one sample, sequenced in a study of PD-L1 blockade in urothelial cancer. Described time point: peripheral blood 6 weeks after treatment start. Produced via immunoSEQ multiplex PCR; TCRdb's table is partial and in-frame only. The table has about 46,000 clones, 70% to 85% seen once. Sample: PBMCs, taken around atezolizumab (anti-PD-L1) treatment. The receptors were sampled from a man in his fifties or sixties with urothelial cancer.

V is TRBV18 and J is TRBJ2-4; 10 bases are a match to TRBD1. With 3 bases clipped from V and 6 bases from J, the junction kept 11 bases outside the gene matches. CDR1 and CDR2 from the germline V gene are KGHSH and LQKENI. This CDR3 contains 17 residues. CDR3 sequence reads: CASSPPGGQGLSNIQYF. DNA of the CDR3: TGTGCCAGCTCACCGCCGGGGGGACAGGGGTTGTCAAACATTCAGTACTTC.

V usage is TRBV18 and J usage is TRBJ1-4, with 7 bases aligning to TRBD1. Germline CDR1 and CDR2: KGHSH and LQKENI. With V trimmed by 6 bases and J by 5 bases, 6 bases remained unmatched. This CDR3 contains 14 residues. CDR3 coding DNA: TGTGCCAGCTCCTCGAACAGGGGAAATGAAAAACTGTTTTTT. Protein: CASSSNRGNEKLFF.

V and J are TRBV7-9 and TRBJ2-1; 9 bases line up with TRBD1. The CDR3 totals 18 residues. The junction had 10 bases not matched to a gene; V was cut back by 1 base and J by 3 bases. The germline gives CDR1 SEHNR, CDR2 FQNEAQ (reference sequence). This CDR3 is CASSLGDRVLGLYNEQFF. CDR3 DNA sequence: TGTGCCAGCAGCTTAGGGGACAGGGTTTTGGGCCTCTACAATGAGCAGTTCTTC.

V gene TRBV2 combines with J gene TRBJ2-3; 8 nucleotides agree with TRBD2. The CDR3 length is 15 residues. J was trimmed by 4 bases and V by 7 bases; bases with no gene match: 10. The germline gives CDR1 SNHLY, CDR2 FYNNEI. CDR3 sequence reads: CASKKGLERADTQYF. CDR3 coding DNA: TGTGCCAGCAAAAAGGGACTAGAAAGGGCAGATACGCAGTATTTT.

This sequence joins TRBV11-2 and TRBJ2-3, with a tentative D call TRBD1 (5 bases). V lost 3 bases and J 6 bases, leaving 10 bases between the germline ends. The CDR3 runs to 13 residues. The germline gives CDR1 SGHAT, CDR2 FQNNGV. CDR3 DNA sequence: TGTGCCAGCAGCTTGGGGCAGTTCGATACGCAGTATTTT. This codes for CASSLGQFDTQYF.

The chain joins TRBV5-1 to TRBJ1-3; D perhaps matches TRBD1 (6 bases). V shed 3 bases and J shed 0 bases, with 7 bases lying between them. CDR3 length equals 14 residues. Germline values: CDR1 SGHRS, CDR2 YFSETQ. CDR3 DNA: TGCGCCAGCAGCTCACAGGGCTCTGGAAACACCATATATTTT. This encodes CASSSQGSGNTIYF.

Here the CDR3 DNA reads TGTGCCAGTAGGACACAGGGCTCCTACAATGAGCAGTTCTTC. This codes for CASRTQGSYNEQFF. The chain recombines TRBV19 with TRBJ2-1; a possible D gene is TRBD1 (6 bases). CDR1 and CDR2 (germline): LNHDA, SQIVND (reference sequence). With 6 bases removed from V and 0 bases from J, the gap between germline ends came to 9 bases. This CDR3 region has 14 residues.

V usage is TRBV18 and J usage is TRBJ1-1; D is unresolved. CDR3 length: 14 amino acids. Trimming took 1 base from V and 1 from J, leaving 7 bases between them. Per germline, CDR1 KGHSH and CDR2 LQKENI. CDR3 loop: CASSPLSENTEAFF. The DNA for the CDR3 is TGTGCCAGCTCACCACTTAGTGAGAACACTGAAGCTTTCTTT.

This clone has just one count. The chain links TRBV27 to TRBJ2-3; possible D gene TRBD2, 7 bases. Germline CDR1 is MNHEY and CDR2 is SMNVEV (reference sequence). Trimming pared 6 bases from V and 2 bases from J, leaving 27 bases between. The CDR3 totals 19 residues. CDR3 DNA sequence: TGTGCCAGCAGGGCACCTGGAGTGGGAGGGGGGAGAAACACAGATACGCAGTATTTT. This translates into CASRAPGVGGGRNTDTQYF.

This sequence joins TRBV18 and TRBJ1-1; a weak D match, TRBD1 (5 bases). V lost 0 bases and J 6 bases, leaving 8 bases between the germline ends. CDR1 is KGHSH and CDR2 is LQKENI in the germline V gene. The CDR3 has 13 residues. The CDR3 protein is CASSPPSGPEAFF. The CDR3 nucleotides read TGTGCCAGCTCACCACCGTCAGGGCCTGAAGCTTTCTTT.

The J gene is TRBJ2-5, the V gene TRBV9, with 8 positions matching TRBD1. CDR3 length: 14 residues. V was clipped by 3 bases and J by 9 bases; unmatched bases: 10. Germline assignment: CDR1 SGDLS and CDR2 YYNGEE. CDR3 sequence reads: CASSGTGRNMAQYF. In DNA, the CDR3 is TGTGCCAGCAGCGGGACAGGGCGAAATATGGCCCAGTACTTC.

The gene calls are TRBV5-1 and TRBJ2-3; D is uncertain. In germline, CDR1 is SGHRS, CDR2 YFSETQ. There are 19 residues in the CDR3. The V end lost 1 base, the J end lost 2 bases, and 23 bases lay between the germline ends. CDR3 bases: TGCGCCAGCAGCTTGAGGAGATTGGCCACAACGCCAACCACAGATACGCAGTATTTT. It specifies CASSLRRLATTPTTDTQYF.

This clone has just one count. The chain carries TRBV4-1 and TRBJ2-3, with 8 bases fitting TRBD2. Germline loops: CDR1 MGHRA, CDR2 YSYEKL. The ends lost 4 bases at V and 3 bases at J; junction bases unmatched: 9. The CDR3 loop spans 16 amino acids. In DNA form, the CDR3 reads TGCGCCAGCAGCCTTCGTTGGACTAGCTTGACAGATACGCAGTATTTT. This gives the protein CASSLRWTSLTDTQYF.

The V gene is TRBV5-4, the J gene TRBJ2-3, with 7 bases fitting TRBD2. CDR1 is SGHNT, CDR2 YYREEE, per germline (reference sequence). CDR3 length: 16 amino acids. J lost 3 bases, V lost 2 bases, and 9 bases had no gene match. The CDR3 DNA follows: TGTGCCAGCAGCTTAATGGGAAGGGGAGGGACAGATACGCAGTATTTT. It codes for CASSLMGRGGTDTQYF.

CDR3 amino acids: CAWSVDRGQPQHF. CDR3 sequence (DNA): TGTGCCTGGAGTGTTGACAGGGGTCAGCCCCAGCATTTT. The genes are TRBV30 and TRBJ1-5; TRBD1 agrees at 8 bases. The CDR3 is 13 amino acids. The germline V gene encodes CDR1 GTSNPN and CDR2 SVGIG (reference sequence). Losses at the gene ends were 0 bases for V and 6 bases for J; bases not matched to a gene: 1.

The rearrangement links TRBV10-2 to TRBJ2-7, with 9 positions matching TRBD1. Trimming cost V 8 bases and J 0 bases; bases outside gene matches: 14. Germline V lookup: CDR1 WSHSY, CDR2 SAAADI. CDR3 size: 17 residues. DNA for the CDR3: TGCGCCAGCCTCCAGGCTCACAGGGGGCTCAGCTCCTACGAGCAGTACTTC. Translated: CASLQAHRGLSSYEQYF.

This clone was seen a few times. V usage is TRBV7-8 and J usage is TRBJ2-2; 11 nucleotides match TRBD2. V shed 6 bases and J 4 bases; nucleotides not matched to a gene: 13. The CDR3 covers 18 residues. CDR1 is SGHVS, CDR2 FQNEAQ, per germline. This chain's CDR3 is CASRLYGTSGSSTGELFF. CDR3 coding DNA: TGTGCCAGCAGGCTATACGGGACTAGCGGTTCTAGCACCGGGGAGCTGTTTTTT.

The chain couples TRBV27 to TRBJ1-1; D gene unclear. V shed 10 bases and J shed 9 bases, with 24 bases lying between them. CDR3 size: 14 residues. In germline, CDR1 is MNHEY, CDR2 SMNVEV (reference sequence). CDR3 residues: CANKSGAGVIKAFF. CDR3 coding DNA: TGTGCCAATAAATCGGGAGCCGGCGTAATCAAAGCTTTCTTT.

V usage is TRBV2 and J usage is TRBJ2-4; 7 bases align to TRBD1. Unmatched junction bases numbered 7, after V lost 5 bases and J lost 0 bases. The germline CDR1 and CDR2 sequences are SNHLY and FYNNEI. CDR3 size: 16 residues. The CDR3 sequence: CASSTSTGLAKNIQYF. The CDR3 nucleotides are TGTGCCAGCAGTACCTCGACAGGGCTAGCCAAAAACATTCAGTACTTC.

CDR3 nucleotide sequence: TGTGCCAGCAGCTTGGGCCAGGGGTTGAGTTCACCCCTCCACTTT. Encoded protein: CASSLGQGLSSPLHF. This chain uses TRBV7-9 with TRBJ1-6; D perhaps matches TRBD1 (6 bases). The CDR3 spans 15 residues. Trimming stripped 3 bases from V and 9 bases from J, with 15 bases between. Germline-derived CDR1 and CDR2 are SEHNR and FQNEAQ (reference sequence).

This chain connects TRBV5-1 to TRBJ2-5, with TRBD2 matching over 12 bases. The CDR3 covers 18 residues. Trimming at V came to 0 bases and at J to 2 bases, leaving 8 bases not matched to a gene. Germline V gene data show CDR1 as SGHRS and CDR2 as YFSETQ. The CDR3 spells CASSLEASGGARQETQYF. The CDR3 bases are TGCGCCAGCAGCTTGGAGGCTAGCGGGGGGGCCCGGCAAGAGACCCAGTACTTC.

This rearrangement joins TRBV27 to TRBJ2-3; D call uncertain. Trimming left V 2 bases short and J 0 bases short, with 3 bases between. Germline V gives CDR1 MNHEY, CDR2 SMNVEV (reference sequence). The CDR3 covers 13 residues. As DNA, the CDR3 is TGTGCCAGCAGTTTACCTAGCACAGATACGCAGTATTTT. This translates into CASSLPSTDTQYF.

The J gene is TRBJ1-1, the V gene TRBV29-1; the match to TRBD1 covers 7 bases. Per germline, CDR1 SQVTM and CDR2 ANQGSEA. V shed 8 bases and J 0 bases; nucleotides not matched to a gene: 6. This CDR3 spans 13 amino acids. The CDR3 coding sequence is TGCAGCACCAACAGGGGTATGAACACTGAAGCTTTCTTT. It codes for CSTNRGMNTEAFF.

This chain joins TRBV7-9 and TRBJ1-2; D is uncertain. CDR1 SEHNR and CDR2 FQNEAQ come from the germline V gene (reference sequence). CDR3 length: 14 residues. Trimming stripped 5 bases from V and 6 bases from J, with 16 bases between. The CDR3: CASSPRADQNGYTF. For the CDR3, the DNA is TGTGCCAGCAGCCCCCGAGCGGATCAGAATGGCTACACCTTC.